These T cell receptor beta chains were read from a single sample in a study of cytomegalovirus exposure and HLA in healthy donors. Some clones are missing from TCRdb's copy, which holds only in-frame ones; the method was immunoSEQ multiplex PCR. This sample has about 110,000 clones, with roughly 70% found just once. Source material: PBMCs. These receptors were collected from a male donor in good health and CMV-seropositive. The CDR3 runs from the conserved cysteine through the conserved F or W. Each record gives: J gene, D gene, V gene, clone size, CDR3 DNA, CDR3 protein. The D gene is left open where the match is weak. Size is stated for part of the rows, as once, few or many counts, or as a class when the clone is expanded.

>TRBJ2-3|-|TRBV4-2|-
TGTGCCAGCAGCCGAACGGGACAACAAGGCACAGATACGCAGTATTTT
CASSRTGQQGTDTQYF
>TRBJ1-2|TRBD1|TRBV5-6|-
TGTGCCAGCAGCTTAGGACAGGGGAACTATGGCTACACCTTC
CASSLGQGNYGYTF
>TRBJ1-4|-|TRBV6-1|-
TGTGCCAGCAGTGAAGTTGGCAGGAGGCTTGGTGAAAAACTGTTTTTT
CASSEVGRRLGEKLFF
>TRBJ1-1|TRBD1|TRBV4-1|-
TGCGCCAGCAGCCAGATCGGACAGGGAGGAACTGAAGCTTTCTTT
CASSQIGQGGTEAFF
>TRBJ2-2|-|TRBV5-1|few
TGCGCCAGCAGCCTGGGGACTCCGTGGGCGGGGCGGAACACCGGGGAGCTGTTTTTT
CASSLGTPWAGRNTGELFF
>TRBJ1-2|TRBD1|TRBV7-8|-
TGTGCCAGCAGCATAGTGGACAGGCCTAACTATGGCTACACCTTC
CASSIVDRPNYGYTF
>TRBJ2-5|TRBD2|TRBV6-5|-
TGTGCCAGCACCCGGACTAGCGGGATGGGGACCCAGTACTTC
CASTRTSGMGTQYF
>TRBJ2-7|TRBD1|TRBV4-1|-
TGCGCCAGCAGCCAAGAGGGGACAGTACCCTACGAGCAGTACTTC
CASSQEGTVPYEQYF
>TRBJ2-1|TRBD2|TRBV29-1|-
TGCAGCGTTGAAGGCGGGAGCTGGGGCAATGAGCAGTTCTTC
CSVEGGSWGNEQFF
>TRBJ1-1|-|TRBV30|-
TGTGCCTGGTTGGCAAGCAGGGGCGGAACTGAAGCTTTCTTT
CAWLASRGGTEAFF
>TRBJ2-7|TRBD1|TRBV7-6|-
TGTGCCAGCAGGGCAGGGACAGCCTACGAGCAGTACTTC
CASRAGTAYEQYF
>TRBJ2-7|-|TRBV4-1|once
TGCGCCAGCAGCCAAGGGGACACCACCTACGAGCAGTACTTC
CASSQGDTTYEQYF
>TRBJ1-4|-|TRBV7-2|-
TGTGCCAGCAGCCCGGGACACACTCATGAAAAACTGTTTTTT
CASSPGHTHEKLFF
>TRBJ1-1|TRBD1|TRBV7-2|-
TGTGCCAGCAGCTTAAAGGTTGGACAGGGCACTGAAGCTTTCTTT
CASSLKVGQGTEAFF
>TRBJ2-5|TRBD1|TRBV7-9|-
TGTGCCAGCAGGGCAGCCGGGACAGGGAAAGAGACCCAGTACTTC
CASRAAGTGKETQYF
>TRBJ2-7|TRBD2|TRBV7-2|-
TGTGCCAGCAGCTTATCACCTAGCGGGGGGCAATACGAGCAGTACTTC
CASSLSPSGGQYEQYF
>TRBJ2-7|-|TRBV18|few
TGTGCCAGCTCACCACCTTTCAGCTCCTACGAGCAGTACTTC
CASSPPFSSYEQYF
>TRBJ1-1|TRBD1|TRBV19|-
TGTGCCAGTAGTGTCACAGGGGGCGCGAACACTGAAGCTTTCTTT
CASSVTGGANTEAFF
>TRBJ2-7|-|TRBV14|-
TGTGCCAGCAGCCAAGTGGTTTCTAGCGTCTGGCCAGCCACGGACGAGCAGTACTTC
CASSQVVSSVWPATDEQYF
>TRBJ2-3|TRBD2|TRBV10-3|-
TGTGCCATCAGTGGGACTAGCGGGGGTGGTATAGATACGCAGTATTTT
CAISGTSGGGIDTQYF
>TRBJ1-2|-|TRBV5-6|-
TGTGCCAGCAGCAATCCGGGACTACTGGGATATGGCTACCCCTTC
CASSNPGLLGYGYPF
>TRBJ2-2|-|TRBV9|-
TGTGCCAGCAGCGCCTTCAGCATCAGCGCCGGGGAGCTGTTTTTT
CASSAFSISAGELFF
>TRBJ2-7|TRBD1|TRBV2|-
TGTGCCAGCAGCGCCCGACAGGGGGGACCCTACGAGCAGTACTTC
CASSARQGGPYEQYF
>TRBJ2-7|TRBD1|TRBV13|-
TGTGCCAGCAGCAGCACCCGGGACAGGGGTTACGAGCAGTACTTC
CASSSTRDRGYEQYF
>TRBJ1-1|TRBD1|TRBV5-1|-
TGCGCCAGCAGCTACACAGGGGGCGCGGGTGAAGCTTTCTTT
CASSYTGGAGEAFF
>TRBJ1-1|-|TRBV18|-
TGTGCCAGCTCACCAGAGCGAGGATTTGAAGCTTTCTTT
CASSPERGFEAFF
>TRBJ2-7|TRBD1|TRBV25-1|-
TGTGCCAGCAGTGACCTCGGACAGGGTAGAAACGAGCAGTACTTC
CASSDLGQGRNEQYF
>TRBJ2-3|TRBD2|TRBV18|-
TGTGCCAGCTCACCACAATGGGCTAGAGGCGGGGGAGATACGCAGTATTTT
CASSPQWARGGGDTQYF
>TRBJ1-2|-|TRBV10-3|-
TGTGCCATCAGTGGATGGGGCAGCCCTCCGAATAACTATGGCTACACCTTC
CAISGWGSPPNNYGYTF
>TRBJ1-1|-|TRBV19|once
TGTGCCAGTAGTCGGAGGGGGAACACTGAAGCTTTCTTT
CASSRRGNTEAFF
>TRBJ1-5|TRBD1|TRBV27|once
TGTGCCAGCAGTGATACAGGGGCGCTCAATCAGCCCCAGCATTTT
CASSDTGALNQPQHF